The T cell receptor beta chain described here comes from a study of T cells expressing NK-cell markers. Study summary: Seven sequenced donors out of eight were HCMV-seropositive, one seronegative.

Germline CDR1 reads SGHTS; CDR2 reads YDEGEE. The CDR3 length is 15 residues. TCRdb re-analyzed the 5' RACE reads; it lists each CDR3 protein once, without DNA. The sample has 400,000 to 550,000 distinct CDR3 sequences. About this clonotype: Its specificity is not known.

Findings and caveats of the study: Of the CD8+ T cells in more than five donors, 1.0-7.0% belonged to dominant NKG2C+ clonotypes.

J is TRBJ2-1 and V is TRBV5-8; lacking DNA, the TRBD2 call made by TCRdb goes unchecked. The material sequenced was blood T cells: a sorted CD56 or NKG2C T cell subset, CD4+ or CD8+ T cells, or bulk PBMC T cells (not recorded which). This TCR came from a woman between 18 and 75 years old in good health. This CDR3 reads CASRTGTSNRNEQFF.